These T cell receptor beta chains were read from a single sample in a study of human T cells and chemical hapten exposure. In TCRdb, the RACE reads were re-called with MiXCR into one record per CDR3 protein. The sample holds 35,000 to 50,000 distinct CDR3 sequences, around 12% seen once. The sequenced sample was whole blood, obtained in connection with sensitization to the hapten diphenylcyclopropenone (DPC). The source of these receptors is a woman in her twenties or thirties with alopecia areata. Some clones in this sample may be carry-over from other donors' samples. The CDR3 runs from the conserved cysteine through the conserved F or W. Clone sizes are given selectively: once, few, many, or a class where the clone is expanded.

v_call	clone_size	cdr3_aa
TRBV7-9	medium-sized	CASSLIDSWGEQFF
TRBV11-3	-	CASSRDTTGELFF
TRBV9	few	CASSETGGVTEAFF
TRBV13	-	CASSPGTGEVAETQYF
TRBV18	-	CASSGDLGNTIYF
TRBV20-1	-	CSARRETGGSYGYTF
TRBV29-1	-	CSVEDQWVNQDGYTF
TRBV24-1	many	CATRKGNAMNTEAFF
TRBV28	-	CASSFLATQYF
TRBV5-6	many	CASTRQVTDTQYF
TRBV27	many	CASSLQDRGGPVGEQFF
TRBV27	-	CASSSGRGIRQPQHF
TRBV5-1	many	CASSFGQPNEQFF
TRBV19	many	CASSLAEGDTQYF
TRBV7-3	many	CASSFKGPGANVLTF
TRBV7-2	medium-sized	CASSPGRSPVGYTF
TRBV21-1	many	CASSRQGSSYEQYF
TRBV6-2/TRBV6-3	many	CASSWTSGYEQYF
TRBV29-1	-	CSFSGTGYGYTF
TRBV6-2/TRBV6-3	-	CASSLQILLTSGSRHEQFF
TRBV4-3	few	CASSQYLTSSTGELFF
TRBV27	few	CASTLDRGSPLHF
TRBV29-1	-	CSVGQLNTEAFF
TRBV3-1	many	CASSQGFPGISGSPLHF
TRBV29-1	few	CSVSGTPSTDTQYF
TRBV5-1	few	CASSLVGPDTEAFF
TRBV4-1	few	CASSQGLTGTISYEQYF
TRBV6-1	few	CASSEAGVNSPLHF
TRBV7-2	few	CASSIAIPSGTGTYGYTF
TRBV29-1	-	CSARQQETQYF